This TCR beta chain was sequenced for a study of cytomegalovirus exposure and HLA in healthy donors. Study-wide results and limits: The study reported that TCR beta sequences accurately predicted HLA-A and HLA-B alleles in most subjects. In a later analysis, a missense DCLRE1C variant was linked to TCR beta V- and J-gene trimming.

This clone was observed a few times. Its antigen remains unidentified. This CDR3 contains 14 residues. Germline V gives CDR1 SGHRS, CDR2 YFSETQ. Trimming pared 1 base from V and 1 base from J, leaving 8 bases between. The PCR made use of 60 Vbeta and 13 Jbeta primers. Data came from immunoSEQ multiplex PCR; TCRdb stores just in-frame clones and leaves some out. This sample carries 65,000 to 90,000 clones, about two thirds of them seen once, and the ten largest clones take 9% to 13%. The clonotype originates from a woman in her thirties or forties in good health and CMV-seropositive. The chain joins TRBV5-1 to TRBJ1-1, with D maybe TRBD1 (5 bases). Specimen: PBMCs. The CDR3 here is CASSLRQPNTEAFF. As DNA, the CDR3 is TGCGCCAGCAGCTTGCGACAGCCGAACACTGAAGCTTTCTTT.